This TCR beta chain was captured in a study of cytotoxic CD8 clonotypes in ibrutinib-treated CLL. Across the whole study: IGHV unmutated fewer than 18; relapsed/refractory some ten; treatment-naive more than 14. After a median around 13 months on treatment (6 to 36), response samples were drawn.

Genomic DNA (around 2 micrograms) was obtained from cryopreserved PBMCs for construction of TCR beta libraries. Concerning this clone itself: Its cognate antigen is unknown.

Findings of the study overall: Samples from sustained-remission and progressing patients were taken at different times.

CDR1 is LNHDA and CDR2 is SQIVND in the germline V gene (reference sequence). This CDR3 is 14 amino acids long. The germline V and J ends were trimmed by 5 bases and 3 bases, with 12 bases remaining between them. Assay used: immunoSEQ multiplex PCR; TCRdb lists only in-frame clones, some missing. The sample records about 130,000 clones, about 79% being singletons. This sequence joins TRBV19 and TRBJ2-3; no clear D gene. The specimen comprised PBMCs, sampled after 12 months of ibrutinib treatment. This clonotype originated in a human donor with chronic lymphocytic leukemia. In DNA, the CDR3 is TGTGCCAGTAGTCGGATAGAAACTACAGATACGCAGTATTTT. This codes for CASSRIETTDTQYF.